The 11 T cell receptor beta chains below were found in one sample sequenced in a study of blood T cells in healthy people across ages. Then a second PCR, running about 6 to 11 cycles, was carried out with a sample-barcoded 5' primer and a J-beta primer mix. From the 5' RACE reads, TCRdb called clonotypes with MiXCR, one entry per CDR3 protein. The sample includes fewer than 900,000 distinct CDR3 sequences, about 40% of them seen just once. The sequencing input was blood. The receptor source for this set is a woman in her fifties or sixties in good health.

This clonotype was counted many times. The rearrangement joins TRBV7-8 to TRBJ2-5, with 9 bases identical to TRBD1. The ends lost 7 bases at V and 11 bases at J; junction bases unmatched: 23. The CDR3 consists of 17 residues. Germline values: CDR1 SGHVS, CDR2 FQNEAQ. The CDR3 sequence is CASNSRNSRDRALKQYF. The CDR3 DNA reads as TGTGCCAGCAACTCACGCAACTCCCGGGACAGGGCGCTCAAGCAGTACTTC.

This clonotype has a handful of counts. The chain combines TRBV5-6 with TRBJ2-3; the D is unclear. The CDR3 loop spans 14 amino acids. Germline CDR1 reads SGHDT; CDR2 reads YYEEEE. V gave up 4 bases and J gave up 0 bases, with 9 bases separating them. CDR3 sequence reads: CASSPTRSTDTQYF. CDR3 bases: TGTGCCAGCAGCCCGACCCGCAGCACAGATACGCAGTATTTT. Full variable domain (remainder filled in from reference TRBV5-6 and TRBJ2-3): DAGVTQSPTHLIKTRGQQVTLRCSPKSGHDTVSWYQQALGQGPQFIFQYYEEEERQRGNFPDRFSGHQFPNYSSELNVNALLLGDSALYLCASSPTRSTDTQYFGPGTRLTVL.

V gene TRBV28 combines with J gene TRBJ2-1; D gene ambiguous. The CDR3 is 12 residues long. Germline lookup yields CDR1 MDHEN and CDR2 SYDVKM. V lost 3 bases, J lost 15 bases, and 15 bases lay in between. DNA for the CDR3: TGTGCCAGCAGTTTGAGGAGTCCTCTCCTGTTCTTC. Translated, it gives CASSLRSPLLFF. Together with reference TRBV28 and TRBJ2-1, the CDR3 gives the full variable domain: DVKVTQSSRYLVKRTGEKVFLECVQDMDHENMFWYRQDPGLGLRLIYFSYDVKMKEKGDIPEGYSVSREKKERFSLILESASTNQTSMYLCASSLRSPLLFFGPGTRLTVL.

CDR3 in amino acids: CASSLTGTDGEAFF. CDR3 coding DNA: TGTGCCAGCAGTTTAACGGGGACAGACGGTGAAGCTTTCTTT. This chain links TRBV28 with TRBJ1-1, with TRBD1 identical over 7 bases. Germline V lookup: CDR1 MDHEN, CDR2 SYDVKM. The CDR3 runs 14 residues. Germline trimming cut 2 bases from V and 7 bases from J; bases unmatched to any gene: 7.

The J gene is TRBJ1-2, the V gene TRBV30; 9 nucleotides match TRBD1. Germline trimming cut 5 bases from V and 7 bases from J; bases unmatched to any gene: 8. The V gene's germline CDR1 is GTSNPN and CDR2 SVGIG (reference sequence). This CDR3 region has 13 residues. CDR3 nucleotides: TGTGCCTGGGGTGCCGGGACAGGGACTGGCTACACCTTC. Translated, it gives CAWGAGTGTGYTF.

The chain has TRBV10-2 and TRBJ2-1; TRBD2 aligns across 8 bases. This CDR3 comprises 15 residues. The ends lost 7 bases at V and 3 bases at J; junction bases unmatched: 8. CDR1 is WSHSY, CDR2 SAAADI, per germline. Here the CDR3 reads CASISQRESYNEQFF. CDR3 bases: TGCGCCAGCATATCCCAGCGGGAGAGCTACAATGAGCAGTTCTTC.

This clonotype was seen more than once but under ten times. This chain joins TRBV12-3 or TRBV12-4 and TRBJ2-2; D unresolved. Trimming removed 3 bases from V and 5 bases from J, with 7 bases in between. The CDR3 is 13 amino acids. CDR3 in DNA: TGTGCCAGCAGTTTGCAGGATACCGGGGAGCTGTTTTTT. Amino acid sequence: CASSLQDTGELFF.

Turning to this clonotype: One end of the junction is discordant with germline, which a read error may explain. This rearrangement joins TRBV2 to TRBJ1-6; D may be TRBD1 (5 bases). The CDR3 is 16 residues long. Germline V gene sequence: CDR1 SNHLY, CDR2 FYNNEI. CDR3 DNA sequence: TGTGCCAGCAGTGAATTGGCGGGAGGGGATAAGTCACCCCTCCACTTT. Translated: CASSELAGGDKSPLHF.

This clonotype was seen just once. The V call is TRBV29-1, the J call TRBJ2-3; unclear D gene. The CDR3 has 13 amino acids. Germline CDR1 reads SQVTM; CDR2 reads ANQGSEA. The V end was cut by 6 bases, the J end by 0 bases, with 10 bases between. CDR3 in DNA: TGCAGCGTGTTGGGCCTTAGCACAGATACGCAGTATTTT. Its protein is CSVLGLSTDTQYF.

The table lists this clonotype with a few counts. This chain connects TRBV29-1 to TRBJ2-3, with a possible D match to TRBD2 (6 bases). The V end was cut by 7 bases, the J end by 0 bases, with 20 bases between. This CDR3 contains 16 residues. From germline, CDR1 is SQVTM and CDR2 ANQGSEA. The CDR3 DNA reads TGCAGCGCCCGAAGGTATAGCGCGGGGAGCACAGATACGCAGTATTTT. Translation gives CSARRYSAGSTDTQYF.

The CDR3 here is CASSEYEGEGPLHF. CDR3 sequence (DNA): TGTGCCAGCAGTGAATATGAGGGGGAGGGACCCCTCCACTTT. The V call is TRBV25-1, the J call TRBJ1-6; maybe TRBD1 (6 bases). Germline CDR1 and CDR2: MGHDK and SYGVNS. The CDR3 is made up of 14 amino acids. The V gene lost 0 bases and the J gene lost 12 bases, with 12 bases spanning the gap.